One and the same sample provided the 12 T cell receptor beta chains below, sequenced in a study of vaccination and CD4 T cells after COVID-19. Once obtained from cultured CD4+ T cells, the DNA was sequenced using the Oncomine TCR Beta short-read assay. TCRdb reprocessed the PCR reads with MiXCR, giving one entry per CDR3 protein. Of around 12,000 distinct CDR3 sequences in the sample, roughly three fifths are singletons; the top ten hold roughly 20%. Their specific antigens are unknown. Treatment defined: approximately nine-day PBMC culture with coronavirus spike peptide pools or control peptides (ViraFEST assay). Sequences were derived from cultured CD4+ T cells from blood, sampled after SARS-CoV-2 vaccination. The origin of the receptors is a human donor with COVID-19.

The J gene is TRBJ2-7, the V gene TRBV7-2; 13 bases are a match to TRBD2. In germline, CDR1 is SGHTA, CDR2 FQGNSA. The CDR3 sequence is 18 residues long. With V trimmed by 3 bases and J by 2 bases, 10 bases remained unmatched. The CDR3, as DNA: TGTGCCAGCAGCTTCAGTCAGGATACTAGCGGGGGGGCCTACGAGCAGTACTTC. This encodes CASSFSQDTSGGAYEQYF. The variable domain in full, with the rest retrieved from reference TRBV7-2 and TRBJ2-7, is GAGVSQSPSNKVTEKGKDVELRCDPISGHTALYWYRQSLGQGLEFLIYFQGNSAPDKSGLPSDRFSAERTGGSVSTLTIQRTQQEDSAVYLCASSFSQDTSGGAYEQYFGPGTRLTVT.

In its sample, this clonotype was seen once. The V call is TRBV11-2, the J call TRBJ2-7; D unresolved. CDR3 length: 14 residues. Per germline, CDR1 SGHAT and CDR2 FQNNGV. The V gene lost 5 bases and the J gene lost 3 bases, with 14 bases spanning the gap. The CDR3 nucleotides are TGTGCCAGCAGCGGCCTTACCCACCGCTACGAGCAGTACTTC. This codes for CASSGLTHRYEQYF. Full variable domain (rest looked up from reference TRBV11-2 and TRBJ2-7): EAGVAQSPRYKIIEKRQSVAFWCNPISGHATLYWYQQILGQGPKLLIQFQNNGVVDDSQLPKDRFSAERLKGVDSTLKIQPAKLEDSAVYLCASSGLTHRYEQYFGPGTRLTVT.

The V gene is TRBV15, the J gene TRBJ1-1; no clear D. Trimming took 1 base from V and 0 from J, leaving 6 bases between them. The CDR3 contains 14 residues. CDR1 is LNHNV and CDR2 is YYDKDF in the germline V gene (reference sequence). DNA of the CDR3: TGTGCCACCAGCAGAGCAGTGATGAACACTGAAGCTTTCTTT. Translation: CATSRAVMNTEAFF.

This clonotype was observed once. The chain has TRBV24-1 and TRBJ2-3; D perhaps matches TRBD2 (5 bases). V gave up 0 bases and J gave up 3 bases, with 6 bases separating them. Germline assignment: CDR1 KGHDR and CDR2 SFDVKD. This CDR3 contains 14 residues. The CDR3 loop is CATSDLRGTDTQYF. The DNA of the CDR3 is TGTGCCACCAGTGATTTGCGAGGGACAGATACGCAGTATTTT.

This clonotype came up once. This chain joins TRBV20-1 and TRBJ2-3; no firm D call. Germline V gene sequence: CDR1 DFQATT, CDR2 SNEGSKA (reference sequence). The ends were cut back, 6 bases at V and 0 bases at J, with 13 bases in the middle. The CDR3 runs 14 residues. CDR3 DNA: TGCAGTGCCGCTATTGTGACTAGCACAGATACGCAGTATTTT. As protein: CSAAIVTSTDTQYF.

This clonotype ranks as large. The CDR3 bases are TGTGCCAGCAGTCCCACAGGGGCGGGGAGGAACACTGAAGCTTTCTTT. Amino acids: CASSPTGAGRNTEAFF. This chain links TRBV27 with TRBJ1-1, with TRBD1 identical over 7 bases. Germline V lookup: CDR1 MNHEY, CDR2 SMNVEV (reference sequence). The CDR3 loop spans 16 amino acids. After removal of 5 bases from V and 1 base from J, the junction contained 10 bases not matched to a gene.

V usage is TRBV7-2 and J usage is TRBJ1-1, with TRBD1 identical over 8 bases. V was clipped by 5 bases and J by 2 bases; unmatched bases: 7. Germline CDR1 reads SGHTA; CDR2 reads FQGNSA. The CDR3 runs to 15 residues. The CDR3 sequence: CASSTRQGHNTEAFF. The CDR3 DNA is TGTGCCAGCAGCACCCGACAGGGGCATAACACTGAAGCTTTCTTT.

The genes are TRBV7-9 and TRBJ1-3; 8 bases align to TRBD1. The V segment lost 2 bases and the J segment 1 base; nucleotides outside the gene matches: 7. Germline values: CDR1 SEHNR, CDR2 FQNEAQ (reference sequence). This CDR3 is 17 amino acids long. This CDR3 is CASSLSQGALSGNTIYF. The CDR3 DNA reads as TGTGCCAGCAGCTTAAGCCAGGGGGCCCTTTCTGGAAACACCATATATTTT.

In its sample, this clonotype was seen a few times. In DNA form, the CDR3 reads TGCAGTGCTAGAGACACTAGCACCTACTACGAGCAGTACTTC. Protein sequence: CSARDTSTYYEQYF. J is TRBJ2-7 and V is TRBV20-1; TRBD2 is a possible D gene (6 bases). The CDR3 is 14 residues long. In germline, CDR1 is DFQATT, CDR2 SNEGSKA (reference sequence). The V end was cut by 0 bases, the J end by 3 bases, with 12 bases between.

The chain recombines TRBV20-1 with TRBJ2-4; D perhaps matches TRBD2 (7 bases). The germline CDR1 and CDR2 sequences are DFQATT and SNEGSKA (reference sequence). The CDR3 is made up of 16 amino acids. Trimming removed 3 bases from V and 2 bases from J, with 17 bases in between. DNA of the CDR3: TGCAGTGCTAGTTCGGGGCAGGGGACTACCAAAAACATTCAGTACTTC. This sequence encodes CSASSGQGTTKNIQYF.

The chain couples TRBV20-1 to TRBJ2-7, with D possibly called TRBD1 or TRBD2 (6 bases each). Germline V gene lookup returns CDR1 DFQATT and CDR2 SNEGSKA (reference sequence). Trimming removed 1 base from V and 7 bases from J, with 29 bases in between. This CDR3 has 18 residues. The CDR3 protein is CSARASSPGAGNLFEQYF. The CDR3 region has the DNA TGCAGTGCTAGAGCCTCTTCCCCGGGGGCAGGGAACCTCTTTGAGCAGTACTTC.

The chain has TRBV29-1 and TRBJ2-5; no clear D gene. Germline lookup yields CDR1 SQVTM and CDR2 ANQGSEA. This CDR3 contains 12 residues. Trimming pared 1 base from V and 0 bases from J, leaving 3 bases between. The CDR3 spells CSVEVNQETQYF. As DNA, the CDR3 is TGCAGCGTTGAAGTCAACCAAGAGACCCAGTACTTC.